Given below is one T cell receptor (beta chain) in context. Its target is unknown. Per germline, CDR1 SGHRS and CDR2 YFSETQ. The CDR3 consists of 15 residues. Trimming cost V 5 bases and J 2 bases, with 17 bases left between them. The record originates from a study of cytomegalovirus exposure and HLA in healthy donors. Overall study context: The early release's HLA-typed donors yielded 78 million or so unique TCRs. Study conclusions and caveats: Immune exposure information available was restricted to CMV serostatus.

The PCR made use of 60 Vbeta and 13 Jbeta primers. Sequencing used immunoSEQ multiplex PCR; TCRdb keeps in-frame clones, though not all of them. The sample yields fewer than 110,000 clones, 65% to 80% seen once. The TCR sequence derives from a woman between 40 and 55 years old in good health and CMV-seronegative. V is TRBV5-1 and J is TRBJ2-7; D is possibly TRBD2 (9 bases). Sequences were obtained from PBMCs. CDR3 DNA: TGCGCCAGCAGAGCGGGGGGACAGGCTACCTACGAGCAGTACTTC. Amino acid sequence: CASRAGGQATYEQYF.